Detailed here is one T cell receptor (beta chain). The sample is drawn from a study of OX40 agonist ivuxolimab in advanced cancers. Measured with immunoSEQ multiplex PCR; TCRdb has only the in-frame clones, and not every one. The table lists about 84,000 clones, approximately 89% of them singletons, with about 0.2% in the top ten. CDR3 size: 17 residues. Germline V gives CDR1 KGHSH, CDR2 LQKENI. V shed 3 bases and J 2 bases; nucleotides not matched to a gene: 10. The sequences come from CD4+ or CD8+ T cells sorted from blood, collected in a trial of the OX40 agonist ivuxolimab. The rearrangement joins TRBV18 to TRBJ1-5, with 7 bases lining up with TRBD1. The sequence was collected from an adult with an advanced solid tumor such as melanoma, head and neck, liver or kidney cancer. DNA of the CDR3: TGTGCCAGCTCACCGGTCCAGGGGGATCGCGGCAATCAGCCCCAGCATTTT. Amino acids: CASSPVQGDRGNQPQHF.